This is a list of T cell receptor beta chains from one sample in a study of breast tumors, draining lymph nodes, adjacent tissues. From the multiplex PCR reads, TCRdb called clonotypes with MiXCR, one entry per CDR3 protein. The table records fewer than 250,000 distinct CDR3 sequences, 32% of them present only once. Sequencing used axillary lymph node tissue. The receptors here all came from a female donor with breast cancer. Some clones in this sample may be carry-over from other donors' samples. Each CDR3 is given with its conserved first and last residue. The order of the fields is CDR3 length, V gene, CDR3 protein.

>15|TRBV30
CAWRVAGAATDTQYF
>11|TRBV28
CASSFLRGYTF
>16|TRBV12-3/TRBV12-4
CASSFRGLSGANVLTF
>13|TRBV4-2
CASSQGYYNEQFF
>15|TRBV10-3
CAIRGVAGLTDTQYF
>16|TRBV2
CASREVAGRSTDTQYF
>16|TRBV19
CASSKASGSIYNEQFF
>15|TRBV20-1
CSASTTGLAANEQFF
>15|TRBV7-8
CASSLVGHGSLEQYF
>19|TRBV9
CASSATGLAGRVGTDTQYF
>14|TRBV5-8
CASSLGDRSYEQYF
>16|TRBV6-5
CASSYGVAGVYETQYF
>16|TRBV10-2
CASSNTGLVGANVLTF
>14|TRBV4-3
CASSQDRGDYEQYF
>12|TRBV7-8
CASSRRGRGNTF